This is a list of T cell receptor beta chains from one sample in a study of T-cell reconstitution after alpha-beta-depleted transplantation in children. One entry per CDR3 protein, called by TCRdb with MiXCR from the PCR reads. In the table there are 150,000 to 200,000 distinct CDR3 sequences, about 6.3% of which are singletons. Specimen: PBMCs from the stem cell graft donor, collected from the stem cell graft. These receptors were collected from a human donor who donated a stem cell graft to a child with Wiskott-Aldrich syndrome. Each CDR3 is given with its conserved first and last residue. D genes are given only for firm matches. Size is stated for part of the rows, as once, few or many counts, or as a class when the clone is expanded.

v_gene,j_gene,abundance,d_gene,CDR3nt,CDR3aa
TRBV18,TRBJ2-3,.,.,TGTGCCAGCTCACCATCAGGGTTTAGGACAGATACGCAGTATTTT,CASSPSGFRTDTQYF
TRBV7-2,TRBJ1-2,few,.,TGTGCCAGCAGCTTAAGCCGCAATGGCTACACCTTC,CASSLSRNGYTF
TRBV5-5,TRBJ2-7,many,TRBD2,TGTGCCAGCAGCTTGGTGGGGGGAGGGCCGATTGCCGAGCAGTACTTC,CASSLVGGGPIAEQYF
TRBV7-2,TRBJ1-3,many,.,TGTGCCAGCAGCTTAGCAGGGACTGGAAACACCATATATTTT,CASSLAGTGNTIYF
TRBV5-6,TRBJ2-3,.,.,TGTGCCAGCAGCTTGGCAGGGCGGGGGCTTCACACAGATACGCAGTATTTT,CASSLAGRGLHTDTQYF
TRBV12-3/TRBV12-4,TRBJ2-3,many,TRBD2,TGTGCCAGCAGTTTTAGCGGGAGAGGAGATACGCAGTATTTT,CASSFSGRGDTQYF
TRBV15,TRBJ2-2,.,TRBD2,TGTGCCACCAGCCGATTACCGAGGACTAGCGGAGTTTTGGGCACCGGGGAGCTGTTTTTT,CATSRLPRTSGVLGTGELFF
TRBV6-1,TRBJ2-7,few,.,TGTGCCAGCAGGGGCAGTTTAAAGGTCTACGAGCAGTACTTC,CASRGSLKVYEQYF
TRBV20-1,TRBJ1-2,many,.,TGCAGTGCTAGAGTCAGGGCAATTTCTAACTATGGCTACACCTTC,CSARVRAISNYGYTF
TRBV3-1,TRBJ2-3,few,.,TGTGCCAGCAGCCAAGTCACAGATACGCAGTATTTT,CASSQVTDTQYF
TRBV7-9,TRBJ2-4,few,TRBD2,TGTGCCAGCGAACGGGGGGGTGAAAACATTCAGTACTTC,CASERGGENIQYF
TRBV29-1,TRBJ2-7,many,.,TGCAGCGTTGATGGCCATGGATTACCCTACGAGCAGTACTTC,CSVDGHGLPYEQYF
TRBV5-1,TRBJ2-5,many,TRBD2,TGCGCCAGCAGCCATACGGAAACTAGCGGGTCACAAGAGACCCAGTACTTC,CASSHTETSGSQETQYF
TRBV6-1,TRBJ2-7,many,TRBD1,TGTGCCAGCAGTCCCGACAGGGCCCTCTACGAGCAGTACTTC,CASSPDRALYEQYF
TRBV30,TRBJ2-5,.,.,TGTGCCTGGAGTCCCGGAGGCGCAGAGACCCAGTACTTC,CAWSPGGAETQYF
TRBV20-1,TRBJ2-4,many,.,TGCAGTGCTAGAGTTGAGGGAAGTTCAGCCAAAAACATTCAGTACTTC,CSARVEGSSAKNIQYF
TRBV29-1,TRBJ1-2,many,TRBD1,TGCAGCACCACCTACAGGGGGAGGGATGGCTACACCTTC,CSTTYRGRDGYTF
TRBV10-2,TRBJ2-2,many,TRBD2,TGCGCCAGCAGTGAGAGCGGGGGCTCCGGGGAGCTGTTTTTT,CASSESGGSGELFF
TRBV18,TRBJ1-1,few,TRBD1,TGTGCCAGCTCAACTAACAGGGGGAACACTGAAGCTTTCTTT,CASSTNRGNTEAFF
TRBV6-2/TRBV6-3,TRBJ2-5,many,TRBD1,TGTGCCAGCAGTCAACGAGGACAGGGGGCCGGTGTTAAGACCCAGTACTTC,CASSQRGQGAGVKTQYF
TRBV4-2,TRBJ1-5,many,.,TGTGCCAGCAGCCAAGAAAGGGTTGAGGGACGGCATGGGGGCAATCAGCCCCAGCATTTT,CASSQERVEGRHGGNQPQHF
TRBV7-2,TRBJ1-1,many,.,TGTGCCAGCAGCCGGGGGCCTGAAGCTTTCTTT,CASSRGPEAFF
TRBV4-1,TRBJ1-5,many,.,TGCGCCAGCAGCCAAGATTGGGCTTCCAATCAGCCCCAGCATTTT,CASSQDWASNQPQHF
TRBV5-1,TRBJ2-2,many,.,TGCGCCAGCAGCCCGTACCTGAACACCGGGGAGCTGTTTTTT,CASSPYLNTGELFF
TRBV19,TRBJ1-5,few,.,TGTGCCAGTTCCGACAGACAGCTGCTAAATCAGCCCCAGCATTTT,CASSDRQLLNQPQHF
TRBV12-3/TRBV12-4,TRBJ1-4,many,.,TGTGCCAGCAGTCCCCGGGGCACGCAACATGAAAAACTGTTTTTT,CASSPRGTQHEKLFF
TRBV29-1,TRBJ1-2,.,TRBD1,TGCAGCGTCCGGACAGGGAGTGTCGAAAGCTACACCTTC,CSVRTGSVESYTF
TRBV30,TRBJ2-2,.,.,TGTGCCTGGAGTGTACTAAACCCCACCGGGGAGCTGTTTTTT,CAWSVLNPTGELFF
TRBV6-1,TRBJ1-2,many,.,TGTGCCAGCAAAGTCAGACAGGCAAAATACTACACCTTC,CASKVRQAKYYTF
TRBV5-5,TRBJ2-1,few,.,TGTGCCAGCAGCTACGCCCGGGACTCCTCCTACAATGAGCAGTTCTTC,CASSYARDSSYNEQFF
TRBV15,TRBJ2-3,many,TRBD2,TGTGCCACCAGCCCTAGCGGGGGGGTTTACACAGATACGCAGTATTTT,CATSPSGGVYTDTQYF
TRBV15,TRBJ2-6,many,.,TGTGCCACCAACCAATTAACGACAGCTGGGGCCAACGTCCTGACTTTC,CATNQLTTAGANVLTF
TRBV27,TRBJ2-2,many,.,TGTGCCAGCAGTTTTAGCAGGGGCGGATCCGGGGAGCTGTTTTTT,CASSFSRGGSGELFF
TRBV7-2,TRBJ2-7,.,TRBD2,TGTGCCAGTACAGCGGGAGCTAATCGGTACGAGCAGTACTTC,CASTAGANRYEQYF
TRBV5-1,TRBJ1-5,few,.,TGCGCCAGCAGCCCTGGGACGCCTTTACTTGCTGGTAATCAGCCCCAGCATTTT,CASSPGTPLLAGNQPQHF
TRBV20-1,TRBJ1-1,many,.,TGCAGTGCCGGGACAAGAAATGAAGCTTTCTTT,CSAGTRNEAFF
TRBV6-5,TRBJ1-2,.,.,TGTGCCAGCAGTTACTCATCCCCGGTCTATGGCTACACCTTC,CASSYSSPVYGYTF
TRBV5-1,TRBJ2-2,many,.,TGCGCCAGCAGCTTGGAAGTCCGGGGCGGGGAGCTGTTTTTT,CASSLEVRGGELFF
TRBV12-3/TRBV12-4,TRBJ2-2,few,.,TGTGCCAGCAGTTTTAACGCGGGCCGCGGACTCACCGGGGAGCTGTTTTTT,CASSFNAGRGLTGELFF
TRBV6-5,TRBJ1-5,many,TRBD1,TGTGCCAGCAGCCAGACAGGGGGCAATCAGCCCCAGCATTTT,CASSQTGGNQPQHF
TRBV5-1,TRBJ1-2,few,.,TGCGCCAGCAGCTTGGCAGGGGAAAACTATGGCTACACCTTC,CASSLAGENYGYTF
TRBV5-6,TRBJ1-2,few,.,TGTGCCAGCAGCCTCGGGAGGGAAACTAACTATGGCTACACCTTC,CASSLGRETNYGYTF
TRBV6-2/TRBV6-3,TRBJ1-6,many,TRBD1,TGTGCCAGCAGTCTACAAACAGGGGGTTCACCCCTCCACTTT,CASSLQTGGSPLHF
TRBV11-3,TRBJ2-2,few,.,TGTGCCAGCAGCAACAGAGGGGCCGGGGAGCTGTTTTTT,CASSNRGAGELFF
TRBV18,TRBJ2-7,.,TRBD2,TGTGCCAGCTCACCACCGGGAGGGTCAACCTACGAGCAGTACTTC,CASSPPGGSTYEQYF